Reported below is one TCR beta chain. The antigen it recognizes is unknown. Base qualities are not recorded, but no much larger clone differs from it by a single base. The sample originates from a study of blood T cell repertoires in COVID-19 (dated by TCRdb to the early 2020s). Regarding the complete study: Samples from collaborators originated in the United States, Italy and Spain and spanned both the acute and convalescent phases of COVID-19. The prospective study material was composed of cDNA or gDNA derived from T cells, B-cell-depleted T cells, or PBMCs. The dataset comprised deeply sampled blood TCRbeta repertoires from subjects exposed to, actively infected with, or recovered from COVID-19. The repertoires were made available in a free public database intended to serve as a resource for research on the immune response to SARS-CoV-2. Samples were obtained from the ongoing ImmuneRACE study (first 160 participants) and from roughly 1,300 subjects provided by 6 global collaborators. Nearly every sample came with metadata listing a de-identified subject ID, COVID-19 status, age in years and sex. Where available, HLA class I and class II types were taken from metadata supplied by the sample provider and were not determined by assay-based typing.

TCRbeta CDR3 regions were amplified from genomic DNA by means of the immunoSEQ Assay, a bias-controlled multiplex PCR. In the authors' own workflow: The number of nucleated cells in each sample was estimated by amplification of reference gene primers within the assay. To quantify the absolute abundance of each unique TCRbeta CDR3 rearrangement, sequence reads were collapsed and filtered. Productive Simpson clonality was computed per sample as the square root of Simpson's diversity index over productive rearrangements. TCRdb stores this immuneACCESS table with in-frame sequences only. Part of the clones is absent; in the studies checked, under half of the shortfall reflects unresolved V genes, and no reason is known for the rest. The D gene and trimming were derived from the DNA, and the V and J assignments and clone size from that table. The sample table shows under 250,000 clones, and roughly 86% are seen once. The ten largest clones take up 6.5% to 9% of the sample.

Study-wide conclusions, independent of this receptor: How much clinical and demographic metadata was included differed by source and by participant, and the metadata was provided uncurated.

The collaborating institutions used their own protocols to collect whole blood in K2EDTA tubes. For TCRbeta analysis, collaborators shipped samples as frozen whole blood, isolated PBMCs, or DNA extracted from either of those sample types. The clonotype comes from a woman between 45 and 65 years old with active or convalescent COVID-19. The specimen sequenced was peripheral blood.

The CDR3 loop reads CASSQDSGNQPQHF. The DNA is as follows: TGTGCCAGCAGCCAAGATTCAGGAAATCAGCCCCAGCATTTT. The chain links TRBV4-2 with TRBJ1-5, with the D gene not confidently named. The CDR3 sequence holds 14 residues, the cysteine and phenylalanine included. Just the 42-base CDR3 DNA is kept, in frame starting at base 1. As encoded in the germline V gene, CDR1 is LGHNA while CDR2 is YNFKEQ. V gives up 0 bases and J gives up 4 bases, and the segment between their germline ends measures 7 bases.